Listed here are 5 T cell receptor beta chains from one sample, sequenced in a study of control samples from healthy donors and cancer patients. Assay used: immunoSEQ multiplex PCR; TCRdb lists only in-frame clones, some missing. The sample lists 130,000 to 150,000 clones, roughly 93% occurring once. Source material: blood. These receptors were obtained from a man younger than 35 in good health.

CDR3 in DNA: TGTGCCAGCAGCCGCCCCCCTAGCGGGAGCCCGAACACCGGGGAGCTGTTTTTT. Its translation: CASSRPPSGSPNTGELFF. V is TRBV5-4 and J is TRBJ2-2; 10 bases match TRBD2. The trim removed 4 bases at V and 0 bases at J, leaving 9 bases unmatched. This CDR3 is 18 amino acids long. CDR1 SGHNT and CDR2 YYREEE come from the germline V gene (reference sequence).

The V call is TRBV13, the J call TRBJ1-3; TRBD1 agrees at 9 bases. The V and J ends lost 5 bases and 2 bases, in that order; junction bases with no gene match: 4. CDR1 is PRHDT and CDR2 is FYEKMQ in the germline V gene (reference sequence). The CDR3 extends over 15 amino acids. Here the CDR3 DNA reads TGTGCCAGCAGCCTCGACAGGGGGACTGGAAACACCATATATTTT. This gives the protein CASSLDRGTGNTIYF.

This sequence joins TRBV6-6 and TRBJ2-7; D may match TRBD1 or TRBD2 (5 bases each). V gave up 6 bases and J gave up 2 bases, with 17 bases separating them. CDR1 is MNHNY, CDR2 SVGAGI, per germline (reference sequence). There are 15 residues in the CDR3. The CDR3 spells CASRVPGRGTYEQYF. Written as DNA, the CDR3 is TGTGCCAGCAGGGTCCCGGGACGGGGAACCTACGAGCAGTACTTC.

Comments on this clone: The sample has other DNA sequences that encode this CDR3 too. This chain uses TRBV5-1 with TRBJ1-4; D is unresolved. This CDR3 region has 14 residues. Trimming stripped 0 bases from V and 5 bases from J, with 8 bases between. Germline-derived CDR1 and CDR2 are SGHRS and YFSETQ. CDR3 sequence (DNA): TGCGCCAGCAGCTTGGGGCAGAGAAATGAAAAACTGTTTTTT. This codes for CASSLGQRNEKLFF.

The chain employs TRBV10-1 and TRBJ2-5; no reliable D call. Trimming left V 3 bases short and J 2 bases short, with 16 bases between. The V gene's germline CDR1 is WNHNN and CDR2 SYGVQD (reference sequence). This CDR3 is 16 amino acids long. This CDR3 is CASSDLQTTGQETQYF. CDR3 nucleotides: TGCGCCAGCAGTGACCTACAAACGACTGGACAAGAGACCCAGTACTTC.